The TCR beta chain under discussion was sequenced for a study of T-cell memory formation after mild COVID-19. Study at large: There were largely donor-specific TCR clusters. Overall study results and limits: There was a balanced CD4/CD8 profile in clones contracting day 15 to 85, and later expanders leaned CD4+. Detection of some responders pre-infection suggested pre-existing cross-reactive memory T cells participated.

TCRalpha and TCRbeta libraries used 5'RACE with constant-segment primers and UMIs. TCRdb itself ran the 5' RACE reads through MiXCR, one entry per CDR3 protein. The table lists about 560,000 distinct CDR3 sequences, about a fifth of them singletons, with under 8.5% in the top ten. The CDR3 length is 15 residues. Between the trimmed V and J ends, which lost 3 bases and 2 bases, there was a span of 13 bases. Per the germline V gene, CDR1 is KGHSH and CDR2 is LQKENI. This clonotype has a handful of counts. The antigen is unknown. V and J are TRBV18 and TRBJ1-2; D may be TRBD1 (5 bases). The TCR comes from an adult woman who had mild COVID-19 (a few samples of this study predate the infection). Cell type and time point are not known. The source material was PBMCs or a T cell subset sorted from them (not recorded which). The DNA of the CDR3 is TGTGCCAGCTCACCTCGGCAGGGTGACAACTATGGCTACACCTTC. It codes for CASSPRQGDNYGYTF.